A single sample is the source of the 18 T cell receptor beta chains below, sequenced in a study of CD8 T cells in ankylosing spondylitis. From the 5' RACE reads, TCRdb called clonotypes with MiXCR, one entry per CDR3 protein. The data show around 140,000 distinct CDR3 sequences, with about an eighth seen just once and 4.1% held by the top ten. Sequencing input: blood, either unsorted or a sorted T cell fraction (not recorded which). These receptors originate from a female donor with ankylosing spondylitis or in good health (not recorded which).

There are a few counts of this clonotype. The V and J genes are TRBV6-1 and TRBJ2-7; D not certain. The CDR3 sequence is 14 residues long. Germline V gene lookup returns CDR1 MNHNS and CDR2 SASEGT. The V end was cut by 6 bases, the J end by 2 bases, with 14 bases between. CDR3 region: CASRDQGFTYEQYF. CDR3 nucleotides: TGTGCCAGCAGAGATCAAGGGTTTACCTACGAGCAGTACTTC.

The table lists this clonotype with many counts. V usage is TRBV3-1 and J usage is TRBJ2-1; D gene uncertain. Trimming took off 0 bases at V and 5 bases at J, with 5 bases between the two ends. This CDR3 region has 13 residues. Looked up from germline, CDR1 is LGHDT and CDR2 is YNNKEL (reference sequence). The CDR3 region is CASSQDRNNEQFF. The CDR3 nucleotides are TGTGCCAGCAGCCAAGATCGGAACAATGAGCAGTTCTTC.

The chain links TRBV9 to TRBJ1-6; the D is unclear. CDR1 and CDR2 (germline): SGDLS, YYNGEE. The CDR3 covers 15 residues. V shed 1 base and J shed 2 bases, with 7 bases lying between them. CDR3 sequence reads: CASSVSRTYNSPLHF. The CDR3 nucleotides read TGTGCCAGCAGCGTATCTCGAACCTATAATTCACCCCTCCACTTT.

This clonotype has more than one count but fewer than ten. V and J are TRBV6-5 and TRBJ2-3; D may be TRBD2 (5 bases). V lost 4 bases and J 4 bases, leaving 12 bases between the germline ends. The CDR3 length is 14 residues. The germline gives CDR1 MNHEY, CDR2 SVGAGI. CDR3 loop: CASSSGLPPDTQYF. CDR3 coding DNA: TGTGCCAGCAGTTCCGGACTGCCCCCAGATACGCAGTATTTT.

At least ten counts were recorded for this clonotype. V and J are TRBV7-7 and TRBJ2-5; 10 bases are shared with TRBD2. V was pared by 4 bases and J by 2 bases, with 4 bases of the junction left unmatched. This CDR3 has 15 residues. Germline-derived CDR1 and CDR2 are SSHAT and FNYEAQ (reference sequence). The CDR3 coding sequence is TGTGCCAGCAGCTCTAGCGGGGGCACGCAAGAGACCCAGTACTTC. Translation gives CASSSSGGTQETQYF.

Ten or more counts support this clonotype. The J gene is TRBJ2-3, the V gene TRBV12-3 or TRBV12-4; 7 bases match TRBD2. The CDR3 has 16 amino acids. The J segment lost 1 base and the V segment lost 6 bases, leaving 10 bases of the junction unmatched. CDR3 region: CASSKWGGTGTDTQYF. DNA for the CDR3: TGTGCCAGCAGCAAATGGGGGGGAACTGGCACAGATACGCAGTATTTT.

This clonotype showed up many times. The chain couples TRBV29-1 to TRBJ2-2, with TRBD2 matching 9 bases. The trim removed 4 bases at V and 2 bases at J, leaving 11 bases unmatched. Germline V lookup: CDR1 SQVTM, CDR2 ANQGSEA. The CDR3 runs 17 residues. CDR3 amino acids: CSVARSRRGGNTGELFF. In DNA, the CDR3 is TGCAGCGTTGCTAGGAGTCGGCGGGGGGGAAACACCGGGGAGCTGTTTTTT.

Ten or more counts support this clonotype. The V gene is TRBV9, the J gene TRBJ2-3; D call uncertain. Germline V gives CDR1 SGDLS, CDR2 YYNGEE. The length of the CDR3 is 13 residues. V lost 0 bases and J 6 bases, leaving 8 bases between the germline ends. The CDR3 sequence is CASSVVLADTQYF. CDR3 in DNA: TGTGCCAGCAGCGTAGTTCTGGCGGATACGCAGTATTTT.

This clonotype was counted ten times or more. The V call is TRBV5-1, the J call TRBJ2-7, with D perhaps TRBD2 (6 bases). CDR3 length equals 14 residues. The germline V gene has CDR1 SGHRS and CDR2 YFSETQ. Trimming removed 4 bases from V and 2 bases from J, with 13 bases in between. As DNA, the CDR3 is TGCGCCAGCAGCACCGCGGGACGAGCCTACGAGCAGTACTTC. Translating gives CASSTAGRAYEQYF.

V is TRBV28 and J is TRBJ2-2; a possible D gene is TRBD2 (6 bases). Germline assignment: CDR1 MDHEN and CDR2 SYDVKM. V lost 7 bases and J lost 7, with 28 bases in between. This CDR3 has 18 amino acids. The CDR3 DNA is TGTGCCAGCACCTCGGGAGCCAGGGACCCGCCTTACAGCGGGGAGCTGTTTTTT. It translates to CASTSGARDPPYSGELFF.

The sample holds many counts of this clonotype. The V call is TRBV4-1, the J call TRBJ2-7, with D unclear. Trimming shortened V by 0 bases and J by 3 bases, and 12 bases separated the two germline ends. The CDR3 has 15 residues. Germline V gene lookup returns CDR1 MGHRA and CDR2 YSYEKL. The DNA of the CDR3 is TGCGCCAGCAGCCAAGAAAGTGTCAGCGACTACGAGCAGTACTTC. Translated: CASSQESVSDYEQYF.

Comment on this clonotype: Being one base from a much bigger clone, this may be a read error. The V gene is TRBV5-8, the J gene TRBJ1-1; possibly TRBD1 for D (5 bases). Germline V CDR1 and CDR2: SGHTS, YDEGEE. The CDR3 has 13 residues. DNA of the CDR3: TGTACCAGCAGGTTCAGGGTAGGCACTGAAGCTTTCTTT. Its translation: CTSRFRVGTEAFF.

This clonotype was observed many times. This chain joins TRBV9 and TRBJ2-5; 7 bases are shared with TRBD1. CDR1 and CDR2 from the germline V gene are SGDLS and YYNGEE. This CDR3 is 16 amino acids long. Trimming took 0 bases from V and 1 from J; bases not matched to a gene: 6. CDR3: CASSVEGTAIQETQYF. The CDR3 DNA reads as TGTGCCAGCAGCGTAGAAGGGACAGCCATCCAAGAGACCCAGTACTTC.

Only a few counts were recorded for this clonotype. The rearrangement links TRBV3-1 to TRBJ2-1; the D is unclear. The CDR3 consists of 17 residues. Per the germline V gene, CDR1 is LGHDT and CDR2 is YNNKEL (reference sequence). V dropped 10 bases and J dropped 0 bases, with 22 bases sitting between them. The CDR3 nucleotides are TGTGCCACCTGCCAAGCCGGCTTTTCAAACTCCTACAATGAGCAGTTCTTC. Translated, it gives CATCQAGFSNSYNEQFF.

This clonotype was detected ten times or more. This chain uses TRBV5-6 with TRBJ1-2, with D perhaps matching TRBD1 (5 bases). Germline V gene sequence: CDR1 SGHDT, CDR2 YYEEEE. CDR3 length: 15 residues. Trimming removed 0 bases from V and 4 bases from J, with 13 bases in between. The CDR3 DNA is TGTGCCAGCAGCTTGGTCGGGACGGGACGCTATGGCTACACCTTC. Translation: CASSLVGTGRYGYTF.

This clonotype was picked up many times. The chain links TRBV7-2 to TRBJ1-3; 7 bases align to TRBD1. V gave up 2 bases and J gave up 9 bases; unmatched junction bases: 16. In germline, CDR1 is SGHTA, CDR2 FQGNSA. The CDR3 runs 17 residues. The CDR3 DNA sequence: TGTGCCAGCAGCTTACGGACAGGTCAATCTCCTGAGGGCACCATATATTTT. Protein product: CASSLRTGQSPEGTIYF.

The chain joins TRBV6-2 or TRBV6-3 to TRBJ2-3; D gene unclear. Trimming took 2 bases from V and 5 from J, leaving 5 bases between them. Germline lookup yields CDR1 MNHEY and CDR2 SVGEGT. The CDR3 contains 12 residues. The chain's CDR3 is CASSYEIDTQYF. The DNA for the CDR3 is TGTGCCAGCAGTTACGAAATAGATACGCAGTATTTT.

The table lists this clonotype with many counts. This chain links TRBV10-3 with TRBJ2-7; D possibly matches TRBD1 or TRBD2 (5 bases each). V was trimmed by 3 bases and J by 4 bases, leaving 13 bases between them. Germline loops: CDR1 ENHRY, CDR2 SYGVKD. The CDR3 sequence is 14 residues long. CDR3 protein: CAISEGTELYEQYF. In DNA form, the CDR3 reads TGTGCCATCAGTGAAGGGACGGAACTGTACGAGCAGTACTTC.